This T cell receptor beta chain was identified in a study of tumor-infiltrating lymphocytes in primary liver carcinoma. At the level of the study: Lesions, classed as T1-T3 N0M0, spanned 4.2 to 10 cm across. Findings and limits, study-wide: It was tumor-adjacent and tumor-blood pairs that overlapped less than tumor region pairs did.

As regards this clonotype: Its specificity is not known.

Unsorted bulk tissue (about 19-33 mg) underwent RNA and DNA co-extraction. Sampling targeted five separate regions of each tumor, which included the tumor centre. After removal of 4 bases from V and 10 bases from J, the junction contained 13 bases not matched to a gene. Germline V CDR1 and CDR2: SQVTM, ANQGSEA. The CDR3 length is 15 residues. TCR beta cDNA was prepared out of roughly 490 ng total RNA by means of a constant-region primer. Slightly modified ARM-PCR served as the procedure for the TCR beta libraries. These libraries came from three rounds of nested multiplex PCR. With TRBV1-TRBV30 forward primers and a C-beta reverse primer, the first two PCR rounds were run for approximately 10 cycles each. TCRdb called the multiplex PCR reads again in MiXCR, with one record for every CDR3 protein. The table has 100,000 or so distinct CDR3 sequences, approximately 78% seen once; the top ten hold approximately 20%.

The sequenced sample consisted of liver tumor tissue from sampling region 3. Subset: tumor region T3, left-lateral pole. The TCR originated in a man aged 35 to 55 with primary liver carcinoma and hepatitis B virus infection. The chain links TRBV29-1 to TRBJ2-2; TRBD2 matches 9 bases. CDR3 residues: CSVGTSAASAEELFF. The CDR3 bases are TGCAGCGTTGGGACTAGCGCGGCGAGCGCCGAGGAGCTGTTTTTT.